Listed below are T cell receptor beta chains from one sample, sequenced in a study of cytomegalovirus exposure and HLA in healthy donors. The repertoire was sequenced with immunoSEQ multiplex PCR; TCRdb's copy has only in-frame clones and lacks some. The table shows about 120,000 clones, with 75% to 85% occurring only once. Sequencing used PBMCs. The source is a man aged 30 to 45 in good health and CMV-seropositive. CDR3s include the opening cysteine and the closing phenylalanine or tryptophan. The order of the fields is D gene, J gene, V gene, clone size, CDR3 DNA, CDR3 protein. The D gene is left open where the match is weak. Size is omitted from some rows. Given values are once, few, many or a class for expanded clones.

TRBD1	TRBJ2-7	TRBV7-8	.	TGTGCCAGCACAAGAGGGACAGGGAGTAACGAGCAGTACTTC	CASTRGTGSNEQYF
.	TRBJ2-2	TRBV30	.	TGTGCCTGGCAGGCGAACACCGGGGAGCTGTTTTTT	CAWQANTGELFF
TRBD1	TRBJ1-2	TRBV2	.	TGTGCCAGCCGACAGGGGGTGAACTATGGCTACACCTTC	CASRQGVNYGYTF
TRBD2	TRBJ2-7	TRBV4-1	.	TGCGCCAGCAGCCCATGGACTAGCGGGGCCTACGAGCAGTACTTC	CASSPWTSGAYEQYF
TRBD1	TRBJ1-2	TRBV15	.	TGTGCCACCCGAGGCAGGGGGCTGAGTGGCTACACCTTC	CATRGRGLSGYTF
TRBD1	TRBJ2-7	TRBV4-1	.	TGCGCCAGCAGCCAAGATGGGGCAGGGGGCTACGAGCAGTACTTC	CASSQDGAGGYEQYF
.	TRBJ2-2	TRBV7-3	few	TGTGCCAGCAGCTTACCCGAGGGAGTTACAACCGGGGAGCTGTTTTTT	CASSLPEGVTTGELFF
.	TRBJ1-5	TRBV19	.	TGTGCCAGTAAACCCTGGGGCGGGGAGAGCAATCAGCCCCAGCATTTT	CASKPWGGESNQPQHF
TRBD1	TRBJ1-1	TRBV6-1	.	TGTGCCAGCATGGGGACAGCGAACACTGAAGCTTTCTTT	CASMGTANTEAFF
.	TRBJ2-7	TRBV10-1	many	TGCGCCAGCAGTGAATCCAGGGACACCACCTACGAGCAGTACTTC	CASSESRDTTYEQYF
TRBD2	TRBJ2-1	TRBV2	.	TGTGCCAGCAGTATGACTAGCGGGGGTGCTGAGCAGCTCTTC	CASSMTSGGAEQLF
.	TRBJ2-1	TRBV5-6	.	TGTGCCAGCAGCTTGGCAGATGCTAGCCTCTCCTACAATGAGCAGTTCTTC	CASSLADASLSYNEQFF
TRBD1	TRBJ2-4	TRBV7-2	.	TGTGCCAGCAGCTTAGGGGGACAGGGGGCGCTCGGGTACTTC	CASSLGGQGALGYF
.	TRBJ1-1	TRBV5-1	once	TGCGCCAGCAGCCCCAACAGTGCAGAAGCTTTCTTT	CASSPNSAEAFF
TRBD1	TRBJ1-2	TRBV6-1	.	TGTGCCAGCAGTGGAAGGACAGGGGCGGATGGCTACACCTTC	CASSGRTGADGYTF
.	TRBJ1-3	TRBV5-1	.	TGCGCCAGCAGCTGGGAGGGAGGAGCTGGAAACACCATATATTTT	CASSWEGGAGNTIYF
TRBD1	TRBJ1-6	TRBV13	.	TGTGCCAGCAGTGACGGACAGGGTAATTCACCCCTCCACTTT	CASSDGQGNSPLHF